A selection of T cell receptor beta chains follows, all from one sample in a study of CD8+ T cells in alopecia areata. Libraries were prepared by immunoSEQ multiplex PCR; TCRdb keeps only in-frame clonotypes and omits some of them. The table records 110,000 or so clones, 56% of them present only once. The sample was CD4+ T cells sorted from blood, taken at week 24, from a patient treated with tofacitinib. The source is a human donor with alopecia areata. CDR3s include the opening cysteine and the closing phenylalanine or tryptophan. Clone size is not always given. Where it is, it says once, few, many or a class for expanded clones.

J | V | size | CDR3
TRBJ2-2 | TRBV30 | NA | CAWNPAGELFF
TRBJ2-5 | TRBV7-2 | few | CASSFNRVTETQYF
TRBJ1-2 | TRBV30 | NA | CAWSPGTNYGYTF
TRBJ1-2 | TRBV2 | few | CASGTGGVYGYTF
TRBJ2-7 | TRBV9 | NA | CASSVAAGLSYEQYF
TRBJ1-5 | TRBV30 | NA | CAWKGGPGQPQHF
TRBJ1-5 | TRBV10-3 | NA | CAISSDRGNQPQHF
TRBJ2-6 | TRBV27 | NA | CASSDRFSSGANVLTF
TRBJ1-5 | TRBV6-1 | few | CASSPSGSNQPQHF
TRBJ2-2 | TRBV7-2 | NA | CASSLGGANTGELFF
TRBJ2-3 | TRBV6-5 | NA | CASSYSAGGTDTQYF
TRBJ1-4 | TRBV29-1 | few | CSVRETGGLGEKLFF
TRBJ1-2 | TRBV15 | once | CATSEGGGGYTF
TRBJ1-4 | TRBV30 | NA | CAWNRGEKLFF
TRBJ2-3 | TRBV30 | NA | CAWSVTSAIDTQYF
TRBJ2-5 | TRBV28 | few | CASSRTRGEKTQYF
TRBJ1-2 | TRBV6-1 | once | CASSESPGGVGYTF